This T cell receptor beta chain came from a study of blood T cell repertoires in COVID-19 (dated by TCRdb to between 2020 and 2021). Study-level background: Samples covering the acute and convalescent phases of COVID-19 were provided by collaborators in the United States, Italy and Spain. A de-identified subject ID, COVID-19 status, age in years and sex were almost always included in the sample metadata. Where available, HLA class I and class II types were taken from metadata supplied by the sample provider and were not determined by assay-based typing. The repertoires were released in a freely available public database intended as a resource for research on the immune response to SARS-CoV-2. Deeply sampled blood TCRbeta repertoires from subjects exposed to, actively infected with, or recovered from COVID-19 were included in the dataset. Samples came from the ongoing ImmuneRACE study (first 160 participants) plus 1,254 subjects from 6 global collaborators. The material from the prospective study consisted of cDNA or gDNA derived from T cells, B-cell-depleted T cells, or PBMCs. Here is what the overall study found, with its caveats: How much clinical and demographic metadata was included differed by source and by participant, and the metadata was provided uncurated.

TCRbeta CDR3 regions were amplified from genomic DNA using the immunoSEQ Assay, a bias-controlled multiplex PCR. Per the source publication's procedure: The number of nucleated cells in each sample was estimated by amplification of reference gene primers within the assay. Sequence reads were collapsed and filtered to measure the absolute abundance of every unique TCRbeta CDR3 rearrangement. For each sample, productive Simpson clonality was calculated as the square root of Simpson's diversity index over productive rearrangements. TCRdb took over this immuneACCESS table, retaining in-frame rearrangements with V and J assigned. Such tables are incomplete; in checked studies, under half of the missing clones stem from an unresolved V gene, and the remainder is unexplained. V and J calls and clone size follow that table, whereas D and trimming were derived from the DNA. The sample table contains fewer than 250,000 clones; only one count was recorded for around 81% of them. 7.4% of the sample is held by the ten biggest clonotypes.

This clone was found once. It has no known antigen specificity. No base-level quality is on record; no much larger clone is a single base apart. Taken from the germline V gene (reference sequence), the CDR1 and CDR2 loops are SEHNR and FQNEAQ. From its cysteine to its phenylalanine, the CDR3 spans 13 amino acids. Solely the CDR3 DNA is kept, with 39 bases framed from the first base. The V end loses 11 bases and the J end loses 0 bases, and a stretch of 10 bases separates them. Enrolling through a virtual design, the prospective study's participants ranged in age from roughly 18 to 90 years and lived across 20 to 25 United States geographic areas. Cohort assignment in the prospective study relied on participant-reported clinical history from a screening survey and a study questionnaire. Each participant in the prospective study had whole blood, serum and a nasopharyngeal or oropharyngeal swab collected by mobile phlebotomists. Participants in the prospective study had the option to provide additional blood draws and questionnaires over an approximately 2-month period. Before DNA extraction, blood samples from the prospective study were shipped at room temperature or frozen.

Material for sequencing was PBMCs or T cells enriched from blood (not recorded which). This sequence uses TRBV7-9 and TRBJ1-4; no D gene is confidently identified. This TCR was sampled from a woman in her thirties or forties with acute COVID-19. CDR3 region: CAAAFATNEKLFF. The nucleotide sequence is TGTGCCGCGGCCTTTGCAACTAATGAAAAACTGTTTTTT.